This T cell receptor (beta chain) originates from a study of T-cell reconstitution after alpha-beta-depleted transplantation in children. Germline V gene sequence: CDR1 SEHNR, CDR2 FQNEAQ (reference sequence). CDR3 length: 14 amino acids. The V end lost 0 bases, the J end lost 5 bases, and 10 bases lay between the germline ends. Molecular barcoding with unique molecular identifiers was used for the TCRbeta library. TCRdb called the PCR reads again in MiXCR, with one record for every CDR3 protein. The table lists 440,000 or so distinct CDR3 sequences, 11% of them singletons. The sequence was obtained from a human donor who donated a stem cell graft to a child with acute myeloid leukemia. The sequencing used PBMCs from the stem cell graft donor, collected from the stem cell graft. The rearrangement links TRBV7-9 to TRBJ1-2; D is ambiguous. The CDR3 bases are TGTGCCAGCAGCTTAGCAGCCAGCGGGTATGGCTACACCTTC. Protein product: CASSLAASGYGYTF.